The following is a TCR beta chain sequence with its context. What it binds is not known. This record belongs to a study of cytomegalovirus exposure and HLA in healthy donors. The PCR was carried out with 60 Vbeta primers and 13 Jbeta primers. Profiled with immunoSEQ multiplex PCR; TCRdb holds only in-frame clones, not every one. The table shows around 120,000 clones, with about 60% occurring only once. Broader study findings: As a later analysis showed, a missense DCLRE1C variant was linked to trimming of TCR beta V- and J-genes. Presence/absence results assume similar sequencing depth per donor, which may not hold. It was likely that a cluster of highly shared sequence variants was a sequencing artifact.

There are 13 residues in the CDR3. V dropped 8 bases and J dropped 6; count of bases not matched to a gene: 7. CDR1 LNHDA and CDR2 SQIVND come from the germline V gene (reference sequence). This clonotype was obtained from a middle-aged man in good health and CMV-seropositive. The gene calls are TRBV19 and TRBJ1-2, with TRBD1 matching 9 bases. Sequencing was carried out using PBMCs. The CDR3, as DNA: TGTGCCAGTGGCCGCCGACAGGGGGATGGCTACACCTTC. This sequence encodes CASGRRQGDGYTF. Looking up the rest from reference TRBV19 and TRBJ1-2 gives the full variable domain: DGGITQSPKYLFRKEGQNVTLSCEQNLNHDAMYWYRQDPGQGLRLIYYSQIVNDFQKGDIAEGYSVSREKKESFPLTVTSAQKNPTAFYLCASGRRQGDGYTFGSGTRLTVV.